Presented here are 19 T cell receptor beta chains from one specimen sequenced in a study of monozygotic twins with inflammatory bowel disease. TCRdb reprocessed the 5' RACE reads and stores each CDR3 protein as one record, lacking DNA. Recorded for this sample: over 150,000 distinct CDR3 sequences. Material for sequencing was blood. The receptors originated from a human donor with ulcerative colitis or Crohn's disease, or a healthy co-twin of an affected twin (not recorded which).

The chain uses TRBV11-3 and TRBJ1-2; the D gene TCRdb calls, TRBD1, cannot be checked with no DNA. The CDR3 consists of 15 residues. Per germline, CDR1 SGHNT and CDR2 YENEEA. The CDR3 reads CASSLAPGQGNGYTF.

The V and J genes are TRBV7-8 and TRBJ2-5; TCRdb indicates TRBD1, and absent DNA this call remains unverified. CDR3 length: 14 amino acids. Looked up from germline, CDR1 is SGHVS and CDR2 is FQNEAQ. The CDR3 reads CASSLGTGLETQYF.

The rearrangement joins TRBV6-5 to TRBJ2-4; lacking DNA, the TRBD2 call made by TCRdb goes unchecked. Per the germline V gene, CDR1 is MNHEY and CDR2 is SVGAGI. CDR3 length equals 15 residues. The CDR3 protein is CASSYSERVENIQYF.

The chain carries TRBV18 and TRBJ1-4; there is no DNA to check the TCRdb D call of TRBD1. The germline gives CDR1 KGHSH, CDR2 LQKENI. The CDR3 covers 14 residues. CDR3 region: CASSPRTRSEKLFF. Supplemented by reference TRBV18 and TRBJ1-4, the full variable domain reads NAGVMQNPRHLVRRRGQEARLRCSPMKGHSHVYWYRQLPEEGLKFMVYLQKENIIDESGMPKERFSAEFPKEGPSILRIQQVVRGDSAAYFCASSPRTRSEKLFFGSGTQLSVL.

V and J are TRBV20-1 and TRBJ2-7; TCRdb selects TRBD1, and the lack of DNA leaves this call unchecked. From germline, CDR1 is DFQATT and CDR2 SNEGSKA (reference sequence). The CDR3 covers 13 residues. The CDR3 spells CSASPGGPLEQYF.

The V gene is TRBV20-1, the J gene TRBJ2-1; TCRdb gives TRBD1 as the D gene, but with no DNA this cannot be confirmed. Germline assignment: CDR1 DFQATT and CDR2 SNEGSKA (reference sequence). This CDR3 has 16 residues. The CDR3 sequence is CSAHLSGQTDYNEQFF.

CDR3 in amino acids: CASSLPAGSTPEAFF. The rearrangement uses TRBV28 and TRBJ1-1; TCRdb reports TRBD1, a call that lacks DNA to check it against. Per germline, CDR1 MDHEN and CDR2 SYDVKM. The CDR3 runs to 15 residues.

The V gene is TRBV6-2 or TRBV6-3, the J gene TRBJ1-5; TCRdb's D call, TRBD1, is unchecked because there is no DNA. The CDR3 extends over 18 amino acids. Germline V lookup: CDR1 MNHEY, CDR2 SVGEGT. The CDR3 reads CASSYWGGRDRANQPQHF.

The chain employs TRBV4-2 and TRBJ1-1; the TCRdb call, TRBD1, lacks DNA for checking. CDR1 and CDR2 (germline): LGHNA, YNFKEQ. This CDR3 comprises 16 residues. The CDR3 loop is CASSQAGRQGGSEAFF.

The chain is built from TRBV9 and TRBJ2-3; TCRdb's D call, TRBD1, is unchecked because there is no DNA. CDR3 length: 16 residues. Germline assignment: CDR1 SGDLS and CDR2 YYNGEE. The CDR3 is CASSIDGKLGTDTQYF. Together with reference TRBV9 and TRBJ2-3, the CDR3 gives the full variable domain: DSGVTQTPKHLITATGQRVTLRCSPRSGDLSVYWYQQSLDQGLQFLIQYYNGEERAKGNILERFSAQQFPDLHSELNLSSLELGDSALYFCASSIDGKLGTDTQYFGPGTRLTVL.

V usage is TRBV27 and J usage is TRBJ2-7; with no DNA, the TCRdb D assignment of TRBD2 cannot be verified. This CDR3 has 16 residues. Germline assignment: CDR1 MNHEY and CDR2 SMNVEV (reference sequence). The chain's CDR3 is CASSFSSSGRSYEQYF.

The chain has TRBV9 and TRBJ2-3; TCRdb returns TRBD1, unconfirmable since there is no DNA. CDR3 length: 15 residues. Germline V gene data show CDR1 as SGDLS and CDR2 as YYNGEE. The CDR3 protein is CASNHMGGDTDTQYF.

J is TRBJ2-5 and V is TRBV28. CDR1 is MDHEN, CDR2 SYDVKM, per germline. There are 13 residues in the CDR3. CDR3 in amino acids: CASSFPGTETQYF.

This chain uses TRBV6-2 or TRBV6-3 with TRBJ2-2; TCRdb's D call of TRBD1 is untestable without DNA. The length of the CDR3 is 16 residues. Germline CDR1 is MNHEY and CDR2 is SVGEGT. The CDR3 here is CASSYRAGPYTGELFF.

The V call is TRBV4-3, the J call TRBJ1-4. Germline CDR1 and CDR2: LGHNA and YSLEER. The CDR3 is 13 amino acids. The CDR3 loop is CASSLNEGEKLFF.

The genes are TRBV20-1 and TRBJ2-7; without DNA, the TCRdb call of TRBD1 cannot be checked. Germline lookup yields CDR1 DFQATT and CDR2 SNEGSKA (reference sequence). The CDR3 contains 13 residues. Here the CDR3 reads CSAIAGASYEQYF.

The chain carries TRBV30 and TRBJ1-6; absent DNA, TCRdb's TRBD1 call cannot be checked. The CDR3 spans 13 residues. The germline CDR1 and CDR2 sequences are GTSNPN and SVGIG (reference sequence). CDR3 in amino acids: CAWSVGQAGPLHF.

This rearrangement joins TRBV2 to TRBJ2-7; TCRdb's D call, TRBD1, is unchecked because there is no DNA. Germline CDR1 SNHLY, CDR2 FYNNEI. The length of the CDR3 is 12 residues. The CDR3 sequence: CASSGQAYEQYF.

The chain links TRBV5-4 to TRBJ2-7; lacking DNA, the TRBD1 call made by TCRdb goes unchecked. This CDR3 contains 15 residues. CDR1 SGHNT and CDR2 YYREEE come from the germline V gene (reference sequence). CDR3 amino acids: CASSLAPGSEYEQYF.